These T cell receptor beta chains were read from a single sample in a study of metastatic and nonmetastatic thyroid tumors. TCRdb re-called clones from the PCR reads using MiXCR. Of 25,000 to 30,000 clones listed, under 20% are singletons. Sequencing was performed on blood. The receptors come from a female donor with papillary thyroid cancer or a benign thyroid nodule (not recorded which). Some clones in this sample may be carry-over from other donors' samples. Each CDR3 is given with its conserved first and last residue. D genes are given only for firm matches. Clone sizes are given selectively: once, few, many, or a class where the clone is expanded.

j_gene | v_gene | d_gene | abundance | CDR3nt | CDR3aa
TRBJ1-6 | TRBV28 | . | medium-sized | TGTGCCAGCAGTCGACGGGGGACTCCCATTCCTTCACCCCTCCACTTT | CASSRRGTPIPSPLHF
TRBJ2-7 | TRBV19 | . | few | TGTGCCACTAAGTCTCAGGCAATAGCAAGCTACGAGCAGTACTTC | CATKSQAIASYEQYF
TRBJ1-6 | TRBV20-1 | . | . | TGCAGTGCTAGAGATCTACAGAAAGGGGATTCACCCCTCCACTTT | CSARDLQKGDSPLHF
TRBJ2-1 | TRBV6-2/TRBV6-3 | TRBD1 | few | TGTGCCAGCAGTTACCCTGACAGGGGGCGGGATGAGCAGTTCTTC | CASSYPDRGRDEQFF
TRBJ1-3 | TRBV18 | . | once | TGTGCCAGCTCACCTACAGGGACACCCGGAAACACCATATATTTT | CASSPTGTPGNTIYF
TRBJ2-3 | TRBV19 | . | few | TGTGCCAGTACTATCCCGAGCACATATACGCAGTATTTT | CASTIPSTYTQYF
TRBJ2-4 | TRBV28 | . | many | TGTGCCAGCAGTCGACAGGGAGGGAACATTCAGTACTTC | CASSRQGGNIQYF
TRBJ2-1 | TRBV11-2 | . | many | TGTGCCAGCAGCTTAGAATGGCTAGCGAGTTCCTACAATGAGCAGTTCTTC | CASSLEWLASSYNEQFF
TRBJ2-7 | TRBV13 | . | many | TGTGCCAGCAGCCGGAGGGGGAACTACTACGAGCAGTACTTC | CASSRRGNYYEQYF
TRBJ2-1 | TRBV14 | TRBD2 | many | TGTGCCAGCAGCCCGGGACTAGCGGGAGAGGCTGAGCAGTTCTTC | CASSPGLAGEAEQFF
TRBJ1-1 | TRBV30 | . | many | TGTGCCTGGATCGGTATGGCAGACCTGACTACCAACACTGAAGCTTTCTTT | CAWIGMADLTTNTEAFF
TRBJ1-2 | TRBV6-1 | . | many | TGTGCCAGCAGTCCCGGCCCTAACTATGGCTACACCTTC | CASSPGPNYGYTF
TRBJ2-6 | TRBV28 | TRBD2 | few | TGTGCCAGCAGTTCGGGAGCGGGGGCCCGCTCTGGGGCCAACGTCCTGACTTTC | CASSSGAGARSGANVLTF
TRBJ2-7 | TRBV28 | TRBD2 | few | TGTGCCAGCAGTTTAACGGGGGGGCCGGTTAACGAGCAGTACTTC | CASSLTGGPVNEQYF
TRBJ1-6 | TRBV6-1 | TRBD1 | . | TGTGCCAGCCGTCTGACAGGGAAGGTTTCACCCCTCCACTTT | CASRLTGKVSPLHF
TRBJ2-2 | TRBV11-2 | . | . | TGTGCCAGCAGCCTCCGGGGCGCGAACGGGGGAAACACCGGGGAGCTGTTTTTT | CASSLRGANGGNTGELFF